This T cell receptor beta chain emerged from a study of blood T cell repertoires in COVID-19. Across the study: Sites across the United States, Italy and Spain contributed samples from acute and convalescent COVID-19. Sources were T cells, B-cell-depleted T cells, or PBMCs; the material itself was cDNA or gDNA.

The protocol was immunoSEQ multiplex PCR, while the TCRdb copy is restricted to in-frame clones and leaves out a portion. Found here are tens of thousands of clones, about 90% of them singletons; the top ten hold over 11%. Germline V gene sequence: CDR1 PRHDT, CDR2 FYEKMQ (reference sequence). V lost 5 bases, J lost 2 bases, and 13 bases lay in between. The CDR3 totals 16 residues. The sequence was collected from a human donor in a cohort sampled during active COVID-19. V is TRBV13 and J is TRBJ1-6; D is undetermined. Sequencing input: peripheral blood. CDR3 amino acids: CASSNYTSPYNSPLHF. The CDR3 nucleotides are TGTGCCAGCAGCAACTATACTAGCCCCTATAATTCACCCCTCCACTTT.